The 13 T cell receptor beta chains below were found in one sample sequenced in a study of cytotoxic CD8 clonotypes in ibrutinib-treated CLL. The method was immunoSEQ multiplex PCR; TCRdb's version includes in-frame clones alone and lacks a portion of them. Of around 330,000 clones listed, approximately 67% were seen once; the top ten hold roughly 6.3%. This sample comprised PBMCs, obtained after 36 months of ibrutinib treatment. These receptors were collected from a human donor with chronic lymphocytic leukemia.

The chain carries TRBV15 and TRBJ1-5, with a weak D call TRBD1 (5 bases). This CDR3 is built from 15 residues. Per the germline V gene, CDR1 is LNHNV and CDR2 is YYDKDF (reference sequence). Trimming took off 3 bases at V and 2 bases at J, with 11 bases between the two ends. CDR3 bases: TGTGCCACCAGCAGTCGCAGGGTGGGCAATCAGCCCCAGCATTTT. This translates into CATSSRRVGNQPQHF.

The gene calls are TRBV9 and TRBJ2-3; 10 positions agree with TRBD2. Germline V gene lookup returns CDR1 SGDLS and CDR2 YYNGEE. The CDR3 contains 15 residues. J lost 5 bases, V lost 9 bases, and 12 bases had no gene match. The CDR3 sequence: CATGEGLAQGDTQYF. In nucleotides, the CDR3 is TGTGCCACCGGGGAGGGACTAGCGCAGGGAGATACGCAGTATTTT.

The chain uses TRBV5-1 and TRBJ2-6; D unresolved. Trimming pared 3 bases from V and 0 bases from J, leaving 7 bases between. In germline, CDR1 is SGHRS, CDR2 YFSETQ. This CDR3 is built from 15 residues. This chain's CDR3 is CASSWDDSGANVLTF. In nucleotides, the CDR3 is TGCGCCAGCAGCTGGGATGACTCTGGGGCCAACGTCCTGACTTTC.

This chain joins TRBV6-1 and TRBJ2-1; 8 bases agree with TRBD1. V lost 7 bases to trimming and J lost 7 bases; unmatched junction nucleotides: 6. CDR3 length equals 13 residues. The germline V gene has CDR1 MNHNS and CDR2 SASEGT. Written as DNA, the CDR3 is TGTGCCAGCAAGAGGACAGGGATGAATGAGCAGTTCTTC. This codes for CASKRTGMNEQFF.

This clone was observed a handful of times. This chain joins TRBV5-4 and TRBJ2-3, with D unclear. Germline V gives CDR1 SGHNT, CDR2 YYREEE (reference sequence). Trimming cost V 0 bases and J 1 base, with 6 bases left between them. CDR3 length: 14 amino acids. DNA of the CDR3: TGTGCCAGCAGCTTGGGGCAACGCACAGATACGCAGTATTTT. The encoded protein is CASSLGQRTDTQYF.

This clone was detected only once. The genes are TRBV7-3 and TRBJ2-7; tentative D call: TRBD1 (6 bases). CDR1 is SGHTA, CDR2 FQGTGA, per germline. This CDR3 spans 14 amino acids. The germline V and J ends were trimmed by 6 bases and 4 bases, with 16 bases remaining between them. CDR3 residues: CASSSLGQKYEQYF. The CDR3 region has the DNA TGTGCCAGCAGTTCCCTAGGACAGAAGTACGAGCAGTACTTC.

This chain joins TRBV11-2 and TRBJ1-5; tentatively, D is TRBD1 (5 bases). CDR1 SGHAT and CDR2 FQNNGV come from the germline V gene. This CDR3 region has 14 residues. Trimming removed 1 base from V and 2 bases from J, with 6 bases in between. Here the CDR3 reads CASSLVGRNQPQHF. CDR3 coding DNA: TGTGCCAGCAGCTTAGTGGGGCGCAATCAGCCCCAGCATTTT.

The rearrangement uses TRBV9 and TRBJ1-2, with 8 nucleotides matching TRBD1. Germline lookup yields CDR1 SGDLS and CDR2 YYNGEE. V lost 0 bases, J lost 1 base, and 11 bases stayed unmatched. This CDR3 contains 18 residues. The CDR3 DNA reads TGTGCCAGCAGCGTAGGCGCCCGGACAGGGATGGGTAACTATGGCTACACCTTC. Translation gives CASSVGARTGMGNYGYTF.

This clone has only a few counts. The chain carries TRBV18 and TRBJ2-5; TRBD1 is a possible D gene (6 bases). CDR1 is KGHSH, CDR2 LQKENI, per germline. Trimming took off 1 base at V and 5 bases at J, with 20 bases between the two ends. This CDR3 is built from 17 residues. CDR3: CASSPLFTGSQLETQYF. The CDR3 DNA reads as TGTGCCAGCTCACCACTGTTCACAGGGTCCCAATTGGAGACCCAGTACTTC. Based on the CDR3 plus reference TRBV18 and TRBJ2-5, the full variable domain is NAGVMQNPRHLVRRRGQEARLRCSPMKGHSHVYWYRQLPEEGLKFMVYLQKENIIDESGMPKERFSAEFPKEGPSILRIQQVVRGDSAAYFCASSPLFTGSQLETQYFGPGTRLLVL.

The chain joins TRBV15 to TRBJ2-3; tentative D call: TRBD1 (6 bases). Deletions cut 5 bases from V and 5 bases from J, with 17 bases between. The CDR3 is made up of 15 amino acids. Germline CDR1 is LNHNV and CDR2 is YYDKDF (reference sequence). CDR3 sequence reads: CATSLSLGARDTQYF. CDR3 nucleotides: TGTGCCACCAGCCTTTCGTTGGGGGCGAGAGATACGCAGTATTTT.

In this sample, this clone turned up a few times. The chain uses TRBV4-1 and TRBJ1-6; a weak D match, TRBD1 (6 bases). In germline, CDR1 is MGHRA, CDR2 YSYEKL. Trimming stripped 4 bases from V and 4 bases from J, with 17 bases between. The CDR3 sequence is 17 residues long. The CDR3 loop reads CASSPAPGQGYNSPLHF. The CDR3 bases are TGCGCCAGCAGCCCCGCCCCGGGACAAGGATATAATTCACCCCTCCACTTT.

V usage is TRBV10-3 and J usage is TRBJ2-3, with TRBD1 matching 10 bases. V was pared by 6 bases and J by 2 bases, with 5 bases of the junction left unmatched. The CDR3 covers 15 residues. In germline, CDR1 is ENHRY, CDR2 SYGVKD. The CDR3 bases are TGTGCCATCAGACCCGGACAGGGGGACACAGATACGCAGTATTTT. This codes for CAIRPGQGDTDTQYF.

V gene TRBV9 combines with J gene TRBJ1-1; D gene ambiguous. CDR1 and CDR2 from the germline V gene are SGDLS and YYNGEE. The CDR3 contains 14 residues. Trimming removed 3 bases from V and 0 bases from J, with 9 bases in between. The CDR3 DNA reads TGTGCCAGCAGCGCAAGGGCCTTGAACACTGAAGCTTTCTTT. This codes for CASSARALNTEAFF. Full variable domain (rest looked up from reference TRBV9 and TRBJ1-1): DSGVTQTPKHLITATGQRVTLRCSPRSGDLSVYWYQQSLDQGLQFLIQYYNGEERAKGNILERFSAQQFPDLHSELNLSSLELGDSALYFCASSARALNTEAFFGQGTRLTVV.